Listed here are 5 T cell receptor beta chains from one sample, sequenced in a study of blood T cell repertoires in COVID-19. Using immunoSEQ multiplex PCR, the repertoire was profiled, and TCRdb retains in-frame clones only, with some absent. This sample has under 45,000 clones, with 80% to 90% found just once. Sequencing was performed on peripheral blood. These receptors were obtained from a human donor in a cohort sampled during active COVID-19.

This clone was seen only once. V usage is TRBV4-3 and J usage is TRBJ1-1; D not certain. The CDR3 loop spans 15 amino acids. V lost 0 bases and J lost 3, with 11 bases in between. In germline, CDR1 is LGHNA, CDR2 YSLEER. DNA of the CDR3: TGCGCCAGCAGCCAAGAGGCTAGAGGCGACACTGAAGCTTTCTTT. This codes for CASSQEARGDTEAFF.

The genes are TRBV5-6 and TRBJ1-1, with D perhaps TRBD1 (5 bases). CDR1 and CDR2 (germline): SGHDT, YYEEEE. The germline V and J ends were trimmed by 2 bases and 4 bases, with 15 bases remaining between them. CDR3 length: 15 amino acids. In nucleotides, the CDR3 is TGTGCCAGCAGCTTCCTGAACCGCAGGGCCACTGAAGCTTTCTTT. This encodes CASSFLNRRATEAFF. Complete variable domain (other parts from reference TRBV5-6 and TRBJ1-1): DAGVTQSPTHLIKTRGQQVTLRCSPKSGHDTVSWYQQALGQGPQFIFQYYEEEERQRGNFPDRFSGHQFPNYSSELNVNALLLGDSALYLCASSFLNRRATEAFFGQGTRLTVV.

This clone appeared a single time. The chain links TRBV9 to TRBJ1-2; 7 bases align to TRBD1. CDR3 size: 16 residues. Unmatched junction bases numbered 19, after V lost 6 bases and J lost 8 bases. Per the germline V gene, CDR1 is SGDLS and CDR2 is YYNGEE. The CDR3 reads CASTREATGWGIGYTF. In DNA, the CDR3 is TGTGCCAGCACCAGAGAAGCGACAGGGTGGGGTATAGGCTACACCTTC.

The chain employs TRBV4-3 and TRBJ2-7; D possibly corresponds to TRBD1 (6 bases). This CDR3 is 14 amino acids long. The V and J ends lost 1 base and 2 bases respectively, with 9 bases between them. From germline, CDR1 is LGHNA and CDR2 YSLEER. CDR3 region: CASSQGTGPYEQYF. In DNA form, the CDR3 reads TGCGCCAGCAGCCAAGGAACAGGGCCCTACGAGCAGTACTTC.

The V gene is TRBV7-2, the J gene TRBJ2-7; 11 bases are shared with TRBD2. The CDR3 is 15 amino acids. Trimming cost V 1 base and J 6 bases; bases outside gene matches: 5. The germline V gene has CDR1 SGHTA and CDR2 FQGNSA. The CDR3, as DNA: TGTGCCAGCAGCTTAGGAATAGCGGGAGGGGGCGAGCAGTACTTC. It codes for CASSLGIAGGGEQYF. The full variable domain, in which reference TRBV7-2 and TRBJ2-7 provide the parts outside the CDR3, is GAGVSQSPSNKVTEKGKDVELRCDPISGHTALYWYRQSLGQGLEFLIYFQGNSAPDKSGLPSDRFSAERTGGSVSTLTIQRTQQEDSAVYLCASSLGIAGGGEQYFGPGTRLTVT.